This T cell receptor (beta chain) derives from a study of control samples from healthy donors and cancer patients. The CDR3 consists of 14 residues. Per the germline V gene, CDR1 is LNHNV and CDR2 is YYDKDF (reference sequence). The V and J ends lost 0 bases and 4 bases respectively, with 9 bases between them. Clones were sequenced by immunoSEQ multiplex PCR, and TCRdb holds only the in-frame ones, with some missing. The sample holds approximately 150,000 clones, almost 90% seen once. V gene TRBV15 combines with J gene TRBJ1-1; D unresolved. This clonotype was obtained from a man between 18 and 29 years old in good health. Source material: blood. Written as DNA, the CDR3 is TGTGCCACCAGCAGAGATTACCCAGGCACTGAAGCTTTCTTT. Translation gives CATSRDYPGTEAFF. The full variable domain, its missing parts supplied by reference TRBV15 and TRBJ1-1, is DAMVIQNPRYQVTQFGKPVTLSCSQTLNHNVMYWYQQKSSQAPKLLFHYYDKDFNNEADTPDNFQSRRPNTSFCFLDIRSPGLGDTAMYLCATSRDYPGTEAFFGQGTRLTVV.